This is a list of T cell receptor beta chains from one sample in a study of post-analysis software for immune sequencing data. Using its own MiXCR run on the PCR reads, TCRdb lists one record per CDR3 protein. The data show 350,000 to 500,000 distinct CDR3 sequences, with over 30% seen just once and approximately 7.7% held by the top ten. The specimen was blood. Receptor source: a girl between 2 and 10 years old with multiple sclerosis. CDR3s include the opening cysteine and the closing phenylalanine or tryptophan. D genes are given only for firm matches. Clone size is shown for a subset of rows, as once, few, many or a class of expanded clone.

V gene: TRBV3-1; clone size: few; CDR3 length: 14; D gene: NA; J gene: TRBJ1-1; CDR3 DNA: TGTGCCAGCAGCCGAGTCTCACACAACACTGAAGCTTTCTTT; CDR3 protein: CASSRVSHNTEAFF
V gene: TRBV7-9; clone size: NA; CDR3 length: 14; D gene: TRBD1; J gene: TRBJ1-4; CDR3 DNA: TGTGCCAGCAGCTCCGGGACAGGTCGCGAAAAACGGTTTTTT; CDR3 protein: CASSSGTGREKRFF
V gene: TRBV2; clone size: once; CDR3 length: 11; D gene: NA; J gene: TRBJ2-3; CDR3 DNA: TGTGCCAGCGCAAGTGGAGATACGCAGTATTTT; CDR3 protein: CASASGDTQYF
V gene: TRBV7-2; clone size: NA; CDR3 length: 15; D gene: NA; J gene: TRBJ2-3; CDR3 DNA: TGTGCCAGCAGCTGGGCTGAGGCAGACACAGATACGCAGTATTTT; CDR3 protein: CASSWAEADTDTQYF
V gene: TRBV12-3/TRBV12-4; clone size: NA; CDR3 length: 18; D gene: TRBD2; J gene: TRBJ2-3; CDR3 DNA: TGTGCCAGCAGTTTAGCGCGTAGGAAGGAAGGGAGGGCAGATACGCAGTATTTT; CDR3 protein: CASSLARRKEGRADTQYF
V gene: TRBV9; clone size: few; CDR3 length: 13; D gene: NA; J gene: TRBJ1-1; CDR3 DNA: TGTGCCAGCAGCGTATTAGCGAACACTGAAGCTTTCTTT; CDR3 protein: CASSVLANTEAFF
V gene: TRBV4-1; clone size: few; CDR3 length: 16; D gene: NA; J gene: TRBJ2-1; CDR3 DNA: TGCGCCAGCAGCCAAGAATCAGCGGGCATTCGGGATGAGCAGTTCTTC; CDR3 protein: CASSQESAGIRDEQFF
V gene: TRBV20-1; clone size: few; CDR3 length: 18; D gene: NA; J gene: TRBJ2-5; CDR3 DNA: TGCAGTGCTAGCTCTCGAACTCTATTCCCTTTGATCCAAGAGACCCAGTACTTC; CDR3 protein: CSASSRTLFPLIQETQYF
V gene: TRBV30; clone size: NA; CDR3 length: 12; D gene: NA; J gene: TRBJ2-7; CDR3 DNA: TGTGCCTGGACGAGGGACTCCTACGAGCAGTACTTC; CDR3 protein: CAWTRDSYEQYF
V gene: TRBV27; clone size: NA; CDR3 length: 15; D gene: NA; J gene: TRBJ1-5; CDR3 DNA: TGTGCCAGCAGTTCCTTGGGCAGGGTCGGCCAGCCCCAGCATTTT; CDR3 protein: CASSSLGRVGQPQHF
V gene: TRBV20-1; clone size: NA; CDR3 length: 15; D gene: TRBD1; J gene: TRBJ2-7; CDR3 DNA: TGCAGTGCTAGAACCACCGGGACAGGGAGACTCGAGCAGTACTTC; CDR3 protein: CSARTTGTGRLEQYF
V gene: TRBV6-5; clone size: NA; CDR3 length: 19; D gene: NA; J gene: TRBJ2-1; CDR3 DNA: TGTGCCAGCAGTTACTCGAGTCGGTCGGGGGTTAGCTCCTACAATGAGCAGTTCTTC; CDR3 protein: CASSYSSRSGVSSYNEQFF
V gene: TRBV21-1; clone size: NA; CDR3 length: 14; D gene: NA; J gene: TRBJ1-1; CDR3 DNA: TGTGCCAGCAGCAGAGGCAGGGTATGGACTGAAGCTTTCTTT; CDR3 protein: CASSRGRVWTEAFF
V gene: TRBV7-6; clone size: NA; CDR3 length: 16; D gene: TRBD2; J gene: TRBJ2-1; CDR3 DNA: TGTGCCAGCAGCTACCGGACTAGCGGGGCCGACGGTGAGCAGTTCTTC; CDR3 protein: CASSYRTSGADGEQFF
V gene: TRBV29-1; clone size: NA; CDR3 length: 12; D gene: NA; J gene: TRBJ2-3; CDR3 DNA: TGCAGCGTTGAAAGGGCGGACATTACGCAGTATTTT; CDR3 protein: CSVERADITQYF
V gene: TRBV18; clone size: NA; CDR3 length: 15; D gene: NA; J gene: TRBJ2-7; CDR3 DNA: TGTGCCAGCTCCTATGGGGGTCCTCTCTCCTACGAGCAGTACTTC; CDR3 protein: CASSYGGPLSYEQYF
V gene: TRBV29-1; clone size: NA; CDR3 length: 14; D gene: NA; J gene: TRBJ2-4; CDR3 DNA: TGCAGCGTTGAAAGATTGGCAGAGGGCGGGATTCAGTACTTC; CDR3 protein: CSVERLAEGGIQYF
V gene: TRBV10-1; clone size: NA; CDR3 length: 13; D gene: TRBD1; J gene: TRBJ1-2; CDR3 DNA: TGCGCCAGCAGAGACAGGGGGGTTTATGGCTACACCTTC; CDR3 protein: CASRDRGVYGYTF
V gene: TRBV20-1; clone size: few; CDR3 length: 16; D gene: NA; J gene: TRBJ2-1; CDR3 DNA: TGCAGTGCTAGAGATAAGAGGGGGAGGGGGTACAATGAGCAGTTCTTC; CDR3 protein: CSARDKRGRGYNEQFF
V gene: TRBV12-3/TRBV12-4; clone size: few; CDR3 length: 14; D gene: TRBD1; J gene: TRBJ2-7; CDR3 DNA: TGTGCCAGCAGTTCGGGACAGGGCACCCACGAGCAGTACTTC; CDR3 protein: CASSSGQGTHEQYF
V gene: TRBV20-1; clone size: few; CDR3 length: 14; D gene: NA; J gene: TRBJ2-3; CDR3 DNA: TGCAGTGCTAGGGTGGGGGGCGTAACAGATACGCAGTATTTT; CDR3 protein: CSARVGGVTDTQYF
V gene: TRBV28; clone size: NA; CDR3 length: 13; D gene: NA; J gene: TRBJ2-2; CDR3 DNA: TGTGCCAGCAGTTTGGGGTGGACCGGGGAGCTGTTTTTT; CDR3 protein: CASSLGWTGELFF
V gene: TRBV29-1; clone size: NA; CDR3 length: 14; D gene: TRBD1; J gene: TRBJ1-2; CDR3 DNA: TGCAGCGTTGGACAGGGGGCTACGGGCTATGGCTACACCTTC; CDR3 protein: CSVGQGATGYGYTF
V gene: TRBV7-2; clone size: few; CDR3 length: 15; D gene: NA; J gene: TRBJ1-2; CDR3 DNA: TGTGCCAGCAGCTTATACAGGGCGGAAGTGGGAGGCTACACCTTC; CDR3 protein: CASSLYRAEVGGYTF
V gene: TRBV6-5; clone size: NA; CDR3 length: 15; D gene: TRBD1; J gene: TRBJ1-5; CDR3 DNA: TGTGCCAGCAGAACCCAGGGGGCTGGCAATCAGCCCCAGCATTTT; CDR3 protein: CASRTQGAGNQPQHF
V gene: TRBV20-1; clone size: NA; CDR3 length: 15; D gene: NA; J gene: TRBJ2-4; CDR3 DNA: TGCAGTGCTAGAGATCCACGGGTAGCCAAAAACATTCAGTACTTC; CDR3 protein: CSARDPRVAKNIQYF
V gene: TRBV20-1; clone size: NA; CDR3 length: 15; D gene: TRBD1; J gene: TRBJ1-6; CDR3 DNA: TGCAGTGCTAGAGATCGGAGGCAGGGGGATTCACCCCTCCACTTT; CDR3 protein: CSARDRRQGDSPLHF
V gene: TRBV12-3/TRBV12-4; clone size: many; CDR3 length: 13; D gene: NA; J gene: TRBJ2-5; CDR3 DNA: TGTGCCAGCAGTTTGGACAACCAAGAGACCCAGTACTTC; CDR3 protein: CASSLDNQETQYF
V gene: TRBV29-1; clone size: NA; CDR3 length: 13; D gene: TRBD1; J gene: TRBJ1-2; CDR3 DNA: TGCAGCGGGCGGGACAGCTCCTCTTATGGCTACACCTTC; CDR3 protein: CSGRDSSSYGYTF
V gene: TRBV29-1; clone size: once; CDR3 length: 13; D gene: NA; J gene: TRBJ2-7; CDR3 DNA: TGCAGCGTCGTCGGACGTTTTTCGTCCGAGCAGTACTTC; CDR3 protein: CSVVGRFSSEQYF
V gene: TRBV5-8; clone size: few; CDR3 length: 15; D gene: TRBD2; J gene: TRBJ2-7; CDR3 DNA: TGTGCCAGCAGCCAGGGACTAGCGGCTTCCTACGAGCAGTACTTC; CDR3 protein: CASSQGLAASYEQYF